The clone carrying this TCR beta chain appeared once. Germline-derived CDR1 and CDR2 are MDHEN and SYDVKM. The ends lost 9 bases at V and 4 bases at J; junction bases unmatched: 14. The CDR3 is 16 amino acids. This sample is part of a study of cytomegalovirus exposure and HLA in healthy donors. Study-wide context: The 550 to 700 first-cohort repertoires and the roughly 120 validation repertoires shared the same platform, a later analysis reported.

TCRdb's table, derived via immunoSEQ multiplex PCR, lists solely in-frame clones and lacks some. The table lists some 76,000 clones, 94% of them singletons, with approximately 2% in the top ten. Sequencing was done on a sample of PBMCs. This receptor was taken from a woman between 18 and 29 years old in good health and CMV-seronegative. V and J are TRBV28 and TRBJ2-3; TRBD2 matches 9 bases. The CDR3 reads CASTQLGRGGPDTQYF. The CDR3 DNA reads TGTGCCAGTACTCAACTCGGGCGGGGGGGCCCAGATACGCAGTATTTT.